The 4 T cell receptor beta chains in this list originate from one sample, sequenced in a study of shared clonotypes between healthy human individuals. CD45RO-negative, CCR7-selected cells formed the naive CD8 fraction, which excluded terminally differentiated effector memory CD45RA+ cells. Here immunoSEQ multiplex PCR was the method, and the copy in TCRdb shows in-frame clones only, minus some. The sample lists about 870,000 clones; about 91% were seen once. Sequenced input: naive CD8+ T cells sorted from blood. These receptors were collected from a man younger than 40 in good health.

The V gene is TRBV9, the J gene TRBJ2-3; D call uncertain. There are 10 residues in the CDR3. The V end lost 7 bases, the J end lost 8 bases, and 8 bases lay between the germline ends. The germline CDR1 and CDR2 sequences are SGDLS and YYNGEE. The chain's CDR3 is CASGTGTQYF. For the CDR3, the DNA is TGTGCCAGCGGAACTGGTACGCAGTATTTT.

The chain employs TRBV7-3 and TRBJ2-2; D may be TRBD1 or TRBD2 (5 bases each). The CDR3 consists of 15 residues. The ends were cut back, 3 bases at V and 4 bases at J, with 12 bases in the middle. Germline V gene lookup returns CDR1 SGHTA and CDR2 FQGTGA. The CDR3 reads CASSLGIGGTGELFF. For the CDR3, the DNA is TGTGCCAGCAGCTTGGGGATTGGGGGCACCGGGGAGCTGTTTTTT. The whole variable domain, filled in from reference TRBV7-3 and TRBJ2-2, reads GAGVSQTPSNKVTEKGKYVELRCDPISGHTALYWYRQSLGQGPEFLIYFQGTGAADDSGLPNDRFFAVRPEGSVSTLKIQRTERGDSAVYLCASSLGIGGTGELFFGEGSRLTVL.

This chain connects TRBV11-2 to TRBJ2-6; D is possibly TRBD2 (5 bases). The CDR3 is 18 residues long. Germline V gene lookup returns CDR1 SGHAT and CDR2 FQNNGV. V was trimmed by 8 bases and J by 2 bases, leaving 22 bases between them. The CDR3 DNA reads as TGTGCCAGCCCCCCGACCGCTAGCTTACATACTGGGGCCAACGTCCTGACTTTC. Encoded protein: CASPPTASLHTGANVLTF.

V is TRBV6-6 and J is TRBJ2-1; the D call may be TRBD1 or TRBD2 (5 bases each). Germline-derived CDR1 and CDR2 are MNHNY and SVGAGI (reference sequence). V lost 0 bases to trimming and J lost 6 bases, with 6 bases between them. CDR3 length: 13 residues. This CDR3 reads CASSYSGTNEQFF. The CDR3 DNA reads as TGTGCCAGCAGTTACTCGGGGACCAATGAGCAGTTCTTC.